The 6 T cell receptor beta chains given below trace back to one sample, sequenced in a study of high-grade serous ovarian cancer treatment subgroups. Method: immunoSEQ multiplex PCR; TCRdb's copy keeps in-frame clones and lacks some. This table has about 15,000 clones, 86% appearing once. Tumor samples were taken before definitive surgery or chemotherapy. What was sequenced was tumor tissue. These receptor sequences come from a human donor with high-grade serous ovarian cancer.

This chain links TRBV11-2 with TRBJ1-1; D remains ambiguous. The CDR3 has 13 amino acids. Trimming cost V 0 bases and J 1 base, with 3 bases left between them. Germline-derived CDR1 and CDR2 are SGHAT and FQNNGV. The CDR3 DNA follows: TGTGCCAGCAGCTTAGACGGGAACACTGAAGCTTTCTTT. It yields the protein CASSLDGNTEAFF.

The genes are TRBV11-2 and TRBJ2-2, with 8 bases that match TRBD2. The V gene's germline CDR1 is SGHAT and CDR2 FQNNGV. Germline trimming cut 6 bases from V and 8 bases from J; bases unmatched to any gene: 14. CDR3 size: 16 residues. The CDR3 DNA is TGTGCCAGCAGTCCACGATTGAGTAGCGGGGTTGGGGAGCTGTTTTTT. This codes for CASSPRLSSGVGELFF.

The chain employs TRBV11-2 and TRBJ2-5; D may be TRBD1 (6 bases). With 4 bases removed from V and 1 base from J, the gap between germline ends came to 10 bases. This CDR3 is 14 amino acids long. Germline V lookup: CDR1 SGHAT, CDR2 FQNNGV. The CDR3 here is CASSSGHFQETQYF. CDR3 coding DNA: TGTGCCAGCAGCTCGGGACACTTCCAAGAGACCCAGTACTTC.

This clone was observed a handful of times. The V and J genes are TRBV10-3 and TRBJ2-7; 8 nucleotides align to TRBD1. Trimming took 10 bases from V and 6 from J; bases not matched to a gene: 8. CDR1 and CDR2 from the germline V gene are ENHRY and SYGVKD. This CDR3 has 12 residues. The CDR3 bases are TGTGCCACTCGGGACAGGTTAGCCGAGCAGTACTTC. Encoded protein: CATRDRLAEQYF.

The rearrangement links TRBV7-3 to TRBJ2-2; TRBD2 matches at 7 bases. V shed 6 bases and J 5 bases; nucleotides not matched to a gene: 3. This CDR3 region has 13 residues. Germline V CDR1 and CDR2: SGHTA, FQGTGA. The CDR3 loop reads CASSSGGTGELFF. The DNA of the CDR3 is TGTGCCAGCAGTTCGGGAGGTACCGGGGAGCTGTTTTTT.

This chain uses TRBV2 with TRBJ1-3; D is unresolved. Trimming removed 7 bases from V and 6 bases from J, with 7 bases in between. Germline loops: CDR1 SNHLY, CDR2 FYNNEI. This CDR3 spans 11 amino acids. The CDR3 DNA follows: TGTGCCAGCACACTCTCAAACACCATATATTTT. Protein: CASTLSNTIYF.